Each of the 14 T cell receptor beta chains below was sequenced from the same sample in a study of CD4 T cells in relation to SARS-CoV-2 and coronaviruses (dated by TCRdb to 2020 to 2023). Library preparation employed the immunoSEQ multiplex PCR assay. Held by TCRdb, this immuneACCESS table contains in-frame sequences only and omits some clones. Under half of the omission traces to an unresolved V gene where checked; the cause of the rest is unknown. The sample records 60,000 to 65,000 clones, approximately 94% of which are singletons. 0.13% to 0.15% of the sample rests with the top ten. CD4+ T cells from unexposed donors were collected before the COVID-19 pandemic (2011-2018). The sequenced sample consisted of naive CD4+ T cells from PBMCs. The intended sense of this specimen's cell subset or site label: naive CD4+ T cells isolated by negative enrichment. The source is a human donor in good health.

V is TRBV18 and J is TRBJ1-2; D not resolved. Germline-derived CDR1 and CDR2 are KGHSH and LQKENI. V lost 5 bases to trimming and J lost 0 bases, with 10 bases between them. The CDR3 totals 14 residues. For the CDR3, the DNA is TGTGCCAGCTCAACGCTTCAGGCTAACTATGGCTACACCTTC. It translates to CASSTLQANYGYTF.

The gene calls are TRBV6-5 and TRBJ1-5; D not resolved. Per the germline V gene, CDR1 is MNHEY and CDR2 is SVGAGI. The CDR3 runs 15 residues. V was cut by 0 bases and J by 1 base, with 7 bases left in between. The CDR3: CASSYSQTSNQPQHF. CDR3 nucleotides: TGTGCCAGCAGTTACTCACAGACAAGCAATCAGCCCCAGCATTTT.

The chain combines TRBV14 with TRBJ2-5, with 7 bases matching TRBD1. The CDR3 is made up of 14 amino acids. V lost 4 bases and J lost 5; bases outside the gene matches: 7. Germline-derived CDR1 and CDR2 are SGHDN and FVKESK. The CDR3 sequence: CASSPGTVRETQYF. CDR3 nucleotide sequence: TGTGCCAGCAGCCCAGGGACAGTTCGCGAGACCCAGTACTTC.

The gene calls are TRBV6-5 and TRBJ2-7; D gene uncertain. Germline V gene sequence: CDR1 MNHEY, CDR2 SVGAGI. Trimming pared 1 base from V and 3 bases from J, leaving 7 bases between. This CDR3 is 13 amino acids long. The CDR3 protein is CASSYYPSYEQYF. The CDR3, as DNA: TGTGCCAGCAGTTACTATCCGAGCTACGAGCAGTACTTC.

This CDR3 is CASSRGGAQETQYF. In DNA form, the CDR3 reads TGTGCCAGCAGCCGGGGGGGGGCTCAAGAGACCCAGTACTTC. The chain has TRBV6-6 and TRBJ2-5; 8 bases match TRBD2. The CDR3 covers 14 residues. The germline V gene has CDR1 MNHNY and CDR2 SVGAGI (reference sequence). The trim removed 6 bases at V and 2 bases at J, leaving 5 bases unmatched.

V and J are TRBV7-6 and TRBJ1-4; D is possibly TRBD1 (6 bases). V was clipped by 1 base and J by 4 bases, with 13 bases between them. The CDR3 runs 16 residues. Germline loops: CDR1 SGHVS, CDR2 FNYEAQ. CDR3 DNA sequence: TGTGCCAGCAGCTTAGTTACCGGACAGAATAATGAAAAACTGTTTTTT. This sequence encodes CASSLVTGQNNEKLFF. The full variable domain, its missing parts supplied by reference TRBV7-6 and TRBJ1-4, is GAGVSQSPRYKVTKRGQDVALRCDPISGHVSLYWYRQALGQGPEFLTYFNYEAQQDKSGLPNDRFSAERPEGSISTLTIQRTEQRDSAMYRCASSLVTGQNNEKLFFGSGTQLSVL.

V gene TRBV5-1 combines with J gene TRBJ1-2; D perhaps matches TRBD1 (5 bases). The CDR3 covers 13 residues. Trimming stripped 0 bases from V and 5 bases from J, with 8 bases between. CDR1 is SGHRS, CDR2 YFSETQ, per germline. CDR3 residues: CASSLGDRYGYTF. DNA of the CDR3: TGCGCCAGCAGCTTGGGAGACAGATATGGCTACACCTTC.

The chain employs TRBV30 and TRBJ2-7; D not resolved. CDR1 is GTSNPN and CDR2 is SVGIG in the germline V gene (reference sequence). The CDR3 spans 12 residues. V lost 2 bases and J lost 7, with 12 bases in between. The CDR3 nucleotides are TGTGCCTGGAGTTATGGGATGGGGGAGCAGTACTTC. Translation gives CAWSYGMGEQYF.

This chain connects TRBV7-9 to TRBJ1-3; D may be TRBD1 (5 bases). Trimming shortened V by 3 bases and J by 1 base, and 16 bases separated the two germline ends. Germline CDR1 and CDR2: SEHNR and FQNEAQ (reference sequence). The length of the CDR3 is 17 residues. CDR3 DNA sequence: TGTGCCAGCAGCTTGGGGGGGTCGGGGAGGTCTGGAAACACCATATATTTT. Translation gives CASSLGGSGRSGNTIYF.

J is TRBJ2-5 and V is TRBV7-9; 7 positions match TRBD2. The CDR3 spans 16 residues. With V trimmed by 5 bases and J by 4 bases, 13 bases remained unmatched. Germline values: CDR1 SEHNR, CDR2 FQNEAQ (reference sequence). The DNA for the CDR3 is TGTGCCAGCAGCGGACCTGGGGCGGTAGCGGGAGAGACCCAGTACTTC. Translating gives CASSGPGAVAGETQYF.

The sample holds a few counts of this clone. This sequence joins TRBV4-1 and TRBJ2-3; D possibly corresponds to TRBD2 (6 bases). The V end lost 3 bases, the J end lost 0 bases, and 13 bases lay between the germline ends. Looked up from germline, CDR1 is MGHRA and CDR2 is YSYEKL. The CDR3 consists of 16 residues. The CDR3 DNA is TGCGCCAGCAGCCAGCTTAGCGGATCTAGCACAGATACGCAGTATTTT. Translation gives CASSQLSGSSTDTQYF.

The rearrangement links TRBV6-4 to TRBJ1-2, with 7 bases that match TRBD1. The V and J ends lost 6 bases and 4 bases, in that order; junction bases with no gene match: 8. From germline, CDR1 is MRHNA and CDR2 SNTAGT. The CDR3 runs 14 residues. The CDR3 region has the DNA TGTGCCAGCAGATCGACAGGGTCTGCCTATGGCTACACCTTC. Protein product: CASRSTGSAYGYTF.

This chain joins TRBV9 and TRBJ1-2, with D perhaps TRBD1 (5 bases). The germline gives CDR1 SGDLS, CDR2 YYNGEE. CDR3 length: 17 residues. V lost 4 bases and J 6 bases, leaving 25 bases between the germline ends. CDR3 DNA sequence: TGTGCCAGCAGCCCACCGGTTGGTGGGGGAAGCGGGAATGGCTACACCTTC. It specifies CASSPPVGGGSGNGYTF.

This chain joins TRBV7-2 and TRBJ2-5; the D gene is possibly TRBD1 (5 bases). Between the trimmed V and J ends, which lost 5 bases and 5 bases, there was a span of 6 bases. The germline gives CDR1 SGHTA, CDR2 FQGNSA. The CDR3 covers 11 residues. CDR3 nucleotide sequence: TGTGCCAGCAGCGGGGCGGAGACCCAGTACTTC. This sequence encodes CASSGAETQYF.